This TCR beta chain originates from a study of shared clonotypes between healthy human individuals. In unsorted samples, genomic DNA was obtained using roughly 99 million PBMCs. Genomic DNA belonging to each subset was distributed in equal measure over several immunoSEQ plates. For unsorted PBMC, around 280 ng DNA per replicate equaled roughly 31,000 T cell genomes. Clones were sequenced by immunoSEQ multiplex PCR, and TCRdb holds only the in-frame ones, with some missing. The sample has hundreds of thousands of clones, around 79% seen once. CDR3 length: 16 amino acids. V lost 3 bases and J lost 10; bases outside the gene matches: 13. Looked up from germline, CDR1 is MGHRA and CDR2 is YSYEKL.

This sequence originates from a woman aged 40 to 50 in good health. Some clones in this sample may be carry-over from other donors' samples. Material for sequencing was PBMCs. The rearrangement joins TRBV4-1 to TRBJ2-1; 9 nucleotides match TRBD2. CDR3 sequence (DNA): TGCGCCAGCAGCCAGCCGGGACTAGCCGGATATTGGGAGCAGTTCTTC. This sequence encodes CASSQPGLAGYWEQFF.